This TCR beta chain was observed in a study of cytomegalovirus exposure and HLA in healthy donors. Whole-study findings and limits: Reportedly, TCR beta sequences accurately predicted HLA-A and HLA-B alleles in most subjects.

A multiplex PCR was run with 60 Vbeta primers and 13 Jbeta primers. Method: immunoSEQ multiplex PCR; TCRdb's copy keeps in-frame clones and lacks some. This sample has about 170,000 clones, with 80% found just once. V was trimmed by 1 base and J by 2 bases, leaving 13 bases between them. Germline assignment: CDR1 LGHNA and CDR2 YSLEER. The CDR3 totals 16 residues. Regarding donors, all were healthy bone marrow donors. This clone was counted only a few times. Its antigen remains unidentified. The receptor's source is a woman between 50 and 59 years old in good health and CMV-seropositive. The chain couples TRBV4-3 to TRBJ2-3, with TRBD1 as a possible D gene (5 bases). Sequenced input: PBMCs. The CDR3 bases are TGCGCCAGCAGCCAAGCCCGACCAGGGTACACAGATACGCAGTATTTT. Its translation: CASSQARPGYTDTQYF.